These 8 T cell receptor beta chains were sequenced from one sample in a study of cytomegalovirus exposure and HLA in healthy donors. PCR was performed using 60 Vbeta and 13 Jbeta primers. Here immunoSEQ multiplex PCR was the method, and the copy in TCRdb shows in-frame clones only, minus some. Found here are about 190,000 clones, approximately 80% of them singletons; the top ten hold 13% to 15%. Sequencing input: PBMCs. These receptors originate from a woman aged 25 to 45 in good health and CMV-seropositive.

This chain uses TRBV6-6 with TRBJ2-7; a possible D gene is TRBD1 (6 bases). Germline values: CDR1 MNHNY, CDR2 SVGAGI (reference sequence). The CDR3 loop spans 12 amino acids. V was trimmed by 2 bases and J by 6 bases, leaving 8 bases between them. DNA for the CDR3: TGTGCCAGCAGTTACCAGGGGTGCGAGCAGTACTTC. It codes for CASSYQGCEQYF.

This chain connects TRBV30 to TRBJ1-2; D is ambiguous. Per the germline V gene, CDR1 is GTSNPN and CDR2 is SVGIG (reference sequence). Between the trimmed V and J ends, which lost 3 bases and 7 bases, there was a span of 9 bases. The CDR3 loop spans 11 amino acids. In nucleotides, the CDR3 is TGTGCCTGGAGCCCCGGTTCTGGCTACACCTTC. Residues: CAWSPGSGYTF. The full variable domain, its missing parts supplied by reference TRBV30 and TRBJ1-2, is SQTIHQWPATLVQPVGSPLSLECTVEGTSNPNLYWYRQAAGRGLQLLFYSVGIGQISSEVPQNLSASRPQDRQFILSSKKLLLSDSGFYLCAWSPGSGYTFGSGTRLTVV.

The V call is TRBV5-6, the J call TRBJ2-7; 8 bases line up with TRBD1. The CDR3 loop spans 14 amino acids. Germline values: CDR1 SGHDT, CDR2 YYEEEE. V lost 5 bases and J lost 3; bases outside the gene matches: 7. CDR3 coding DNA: TGTGCCAGCAGTTTCTTGGGACAGGTCTACGAGCAGTACTTC. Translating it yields CASSFLGQVYEQYF. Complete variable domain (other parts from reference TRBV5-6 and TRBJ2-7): DAGVTQSPTHLIKTRGQQVTLRCSPKSGHDTVSWYQQALGQGPQFIFQYYEEEERQRGNFPDRFSGHQFPNYSSELNVNALLLGDSALYLCASSFLGQVYEQYFGPGTRLTVT.

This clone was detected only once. The CDR3, as DNA: TGCGCCAGCAGCCAAGAGGGCGGGGAGGGATTTCACGAGCAGTACTTC. Translating gives CASSQEGGEGFHEQYF. The chain couples TRBV4-3 to TRBJ2-7; 7 nucleotides agree with TRBD2. The CDR3 sequence is 16 residues long. After removal of 0 bases from V and 5 bases from J, the junction contained 10 bases not matched to a gene. Germline V gives CDR1 LGHNA, CDR2 YSLEER.

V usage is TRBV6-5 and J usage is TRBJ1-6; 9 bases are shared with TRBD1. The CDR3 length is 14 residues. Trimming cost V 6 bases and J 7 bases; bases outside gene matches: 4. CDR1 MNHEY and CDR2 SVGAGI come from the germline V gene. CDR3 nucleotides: TGTGCCAGCAGAACGACAGGGGGAAATTCACCCCTCCACTTT. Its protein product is CASRTTGGNSPLHF.

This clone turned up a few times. The CDR3, as DNA: TGTGCCAGCAGCCATTTGAAGGGACAGGGGGAAGAGACCCAGTACTTC. This gives the protein CASSHLKGQGEETQYF. V gene TRBV4-2 combines with J gene TRBJ2-5; 11 nucleotides match TRBD1. The trim removed 3 bases at V and 3 bases at J, leaving 6 bases unmatched. CDR1 LGHNA and CDR2 YNFKEQ come from the germline V gene. The CDR3 has 16 residues.

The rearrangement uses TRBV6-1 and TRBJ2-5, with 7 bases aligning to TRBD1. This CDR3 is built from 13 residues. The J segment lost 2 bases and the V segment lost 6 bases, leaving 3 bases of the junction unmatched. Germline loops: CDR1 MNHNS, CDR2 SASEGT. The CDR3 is CASRMTGQETQYF. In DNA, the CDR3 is TGTGCCAGCAGAATGACAGGGCAAGAGACCCAGTACTTC.

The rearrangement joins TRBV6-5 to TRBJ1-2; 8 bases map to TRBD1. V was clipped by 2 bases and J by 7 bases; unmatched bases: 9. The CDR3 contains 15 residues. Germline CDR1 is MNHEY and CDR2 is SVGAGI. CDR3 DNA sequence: TGTGCCAGCAGTTACCCCGGGACAGGACCTTCTGGCTACACCTTC. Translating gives CASSYPGTGPSGYTF.